The 4 T cell receptor beta chains reported below all come from one sample, sequenced in a study of T cells in Graves' hyperthyroidism and ophthalmopathy. Using RNA transcripts as the source, TCR beta CDR3 regions were amplified. With the HTBI primer set, the TCR CDR3 went through a first round of RT-PCR. TCRdb passed the multiplex PCR reads through MiXCR, listing each CDR3 protein once. The table shows hundreds of thousands of distinct CDR3 sequences, with under 20% occurring only once. Material for sequencing was blood. The receptors originated from a woman younger than 45 with Graves' hyperthyroidism.

There are a few counts of this clonotype. The CDR3 bases are TGTGCCAGCATGAGGGGGAACAATGAGCAGTTCTTC. This translates into CASMRGNNEQFF. The chain has TRBV6-1 and TRBJ2-1; D is perhaps TRBD1 (6 bases). The germline V gene has CDR1 MNHNS and CDR2 SASEGT. V lost 7 bases and J 5 bases, leaving 9 bases between the germline ends. The CDR3 totals 12 residues.

The gene calls are TRBV27 and TRBJ1-2; maybe TRBD1 (5 bases). Germline V CDR1 and CDR2: MNHEY, SMNVEV (reference sequence). The length of the CDR3 is 14 residues. The V end was cut by 0 bases, the J end by 6 bases, with 11 bases between. The CDR3 nucleotides are TGTGCCAGCAGTTTATCGGGGACTTCCCATGGCTACACCTTC. It translates to CASSLSGTSHGYTF.

Many counts were recorded for this clonotype. The chain joins TRBV6-2 or TRBV6-3 to TRBJ2-1; 8 bases match TRBD1. Germline values: CDR1 MNHEY, CDR2 SVGEGT. This CDR3 region has 16 residues. V dropped 4 bases and J dropped 2; count of bases not matched to a gene: 7. This CDR3 is CASSFSDREPYNEQFF. The CDR3 DNA is TGTGCCAGCAGTTTCTCGGACAGGGAACCCTACAATGAGCAGTTCTTC.

This clonotype was seen ten or more times. The DNA for the CDR3 is TGCAGTGCTATAGAAGGGACAGTGGGCGAAAAACTGTTTTTT. This encodes CSAIEGTVGEKLFF. The chain uses TRBV20-1 and TRBJ1-4; 7 nucleotides match TRBD1. CDR3 size: 14 residues. CDR1 DFQATT and CDR2 SNEGSKA come from the germline V gene (reference sequence). V was clipped by 4 bases and J by 8 bases; unmatched bases: 10.